This record looks at one T cell receptor (beta chain) sequence and its context. Its matching antigen is unknown. These data belong to a study of T cell responses to AZD1222 COVID-19 vaccine. Study overall: Pooling covered second doses at about 4 or about 12 weeks.

Study outcomes and limitations: Scientists sampled the repertoires only once the peak T cell response had passed. Clonal diversity was possibly underestimated, and the donors were mostly white British, with more females. Spike-specific TCR breadth and depth both grew after two AZD1222 doses.

Germline assignment: CDR1 SQVTM and CDR2 ANQGSEA. With 4 bases removed from V and 7 bases from J, the gap between germline ends came to 8 bases. The CDR3 is 11 residues long. Profiled with immunoSEQ multiplex PCR; TCRdb holds only in-frame clones, not every one. The data show under 200,000 clones, roughly 89% seen once. The sequences come from peripheral blood, collected on day 0 of AZD1222 vaccination. The sequence derives from an adult in good health. The V and J genes are TRBV29-1 and TRBJ2-1; unclear D gene. The CDR3 region has the DNA TGCAGCGTTGGATTGGGGAATGAGCAGTTCTTC. As protein: CSVGLGNEQFF.